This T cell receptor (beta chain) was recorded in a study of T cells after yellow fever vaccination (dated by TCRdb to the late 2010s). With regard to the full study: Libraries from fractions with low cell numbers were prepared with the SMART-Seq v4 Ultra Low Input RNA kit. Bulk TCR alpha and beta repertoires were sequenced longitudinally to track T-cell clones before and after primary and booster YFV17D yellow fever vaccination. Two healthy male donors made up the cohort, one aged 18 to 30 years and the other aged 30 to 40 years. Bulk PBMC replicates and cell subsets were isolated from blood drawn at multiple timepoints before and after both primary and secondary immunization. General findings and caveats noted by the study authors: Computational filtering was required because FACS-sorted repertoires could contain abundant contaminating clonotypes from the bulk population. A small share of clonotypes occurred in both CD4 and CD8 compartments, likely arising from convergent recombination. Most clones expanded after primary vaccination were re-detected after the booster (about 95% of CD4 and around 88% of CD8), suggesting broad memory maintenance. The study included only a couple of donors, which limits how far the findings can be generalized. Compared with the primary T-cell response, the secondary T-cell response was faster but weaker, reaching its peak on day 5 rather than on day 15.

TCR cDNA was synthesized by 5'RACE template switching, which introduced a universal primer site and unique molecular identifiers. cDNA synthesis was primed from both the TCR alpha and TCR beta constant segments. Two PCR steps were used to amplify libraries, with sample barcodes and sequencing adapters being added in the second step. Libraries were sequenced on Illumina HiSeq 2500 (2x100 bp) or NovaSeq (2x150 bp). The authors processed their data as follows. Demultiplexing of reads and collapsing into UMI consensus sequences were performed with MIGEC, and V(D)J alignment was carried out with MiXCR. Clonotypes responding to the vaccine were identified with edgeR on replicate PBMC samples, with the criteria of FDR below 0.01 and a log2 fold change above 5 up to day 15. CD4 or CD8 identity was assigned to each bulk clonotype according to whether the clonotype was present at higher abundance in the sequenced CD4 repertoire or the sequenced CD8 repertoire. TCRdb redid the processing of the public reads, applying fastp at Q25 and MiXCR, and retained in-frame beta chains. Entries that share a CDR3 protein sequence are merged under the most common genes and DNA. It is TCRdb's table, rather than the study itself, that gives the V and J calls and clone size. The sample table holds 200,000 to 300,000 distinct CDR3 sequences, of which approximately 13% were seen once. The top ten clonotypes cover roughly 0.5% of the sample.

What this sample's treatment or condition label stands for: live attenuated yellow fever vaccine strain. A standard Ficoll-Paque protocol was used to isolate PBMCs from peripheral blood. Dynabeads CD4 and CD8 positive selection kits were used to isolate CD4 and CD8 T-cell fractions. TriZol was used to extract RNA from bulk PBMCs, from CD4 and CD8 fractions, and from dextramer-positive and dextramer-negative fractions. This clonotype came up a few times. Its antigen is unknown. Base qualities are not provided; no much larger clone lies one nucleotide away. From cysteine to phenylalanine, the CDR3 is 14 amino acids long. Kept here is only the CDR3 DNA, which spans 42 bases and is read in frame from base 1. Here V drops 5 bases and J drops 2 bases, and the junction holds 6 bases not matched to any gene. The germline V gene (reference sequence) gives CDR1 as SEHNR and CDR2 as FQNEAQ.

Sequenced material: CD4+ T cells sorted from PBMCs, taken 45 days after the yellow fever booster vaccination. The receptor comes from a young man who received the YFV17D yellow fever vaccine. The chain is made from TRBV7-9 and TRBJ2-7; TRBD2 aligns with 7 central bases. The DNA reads TGTGCCAGCAGCCCGAACGCGGGGGCCTACGAGCAGTACTTC. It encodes CASSPNAGAYEQYF.